This is a list of T cell receptor beta chains from one sample in a study of identical twins. Each CDR3 protein gets one entry after TCRdb re-called the 5' RACE reads with MiXCR. This table has 450,000 or so distinct CDR3 sequences, around an eighth appearing once. The same sample was also studied in work on yellow fever vaccine responses in identical twins.

Sequencing used CD4+ T cells sorted from blood. The receptors derive from a woman aged 18-30 years in good health. The conserved cysteine and the conserved F or W are not part of the CDR3 here.

V: TRBV6-2/TRBV6-3
CDR3: ASSHTDGPNTEAF

V: TRBV7-2
CDR3: ASSLMMGQGYEQY

V: TRBV20-1
CDR3: SAPSQRGDNSPLH

V: TRBV21-1
CDR3: ASSKAGGVRHRRNQPQH

V: TRBV9
CDR3: ASSVTLGGAGTDTQY

V: TRBV14
CDR3: ASSQDSWLRDTQY

V: TRBV7-9
CDR3: ASSPTSGGSNNEQF

V: TRBV7-9
CDR3: ASSLLRQDHGYT

V: TRBV9
CDR3: ASSVDAHEQF

V: TRBV18
CDR3: ASSPDRGDKNIQY

V: TRBV7-3
CDR3: ASSLSQGASADTQY

V: TRBV6-2/TRBV6-3
CDR3: ASSPWGGSYNEQF

V: TRBV7-8
CDR3: ASSLDSGLNTEAF

V: TRBV4-1
CDR3: ASSQRLAGGRETQY

V: TRBV30
CDR3: AWTNKEKLF

V: TRBV7-8
CDR3: ASSLAGSGRQETQY

V: TRBV5-1
CDR3: ASSIGAGVAFNEQF

V: TRBV4-3
CDR3: ASSRSAEFGTGELF

V: TRBV12-3/TRBV12-4
CDR3: ASTPLAGGPGEQF

V: TRBV15
CDR3: ATSRGMTGVKTNEKLF

V: TRBV20-1
CDR3: SAREQGYEQY

V: TRBV20-1
CDR3: SASNLLQETQY

V: TRBV6-6
CDR3: ASTGQLNSPLH

V: TRBV20-1
CDR3: SARDPGKQF

V: TRBV4-1
CDR3: ASSQEGLAKNIQY

V: TRBV6-1
CDR3: ASSLRGTMAGT

V: TRBV3-1
CDR3: ASSRGGGYNEQF

V: TRBV7-2
CDR3: ASSLQFPETQY

V: TRBV14
CDR3: ASSQVIGYSGELF

V: TRBV6-5
CDR3: ASGDLTYEQY

V: TRBV11-3
CDR3: ASRLGPASGELF

V: TRBV5-1
CDR3: ASSPRRGLKGEQY

V: TRBV5-1
CDR3: ASSFETGGEKLF

V: TRBV11-2
CDR3: ASSKGQTMDNEQF

V: TRBV18
CDR3: ASSLIVAGASDTQY